This record looks at one T cell receptor (beta chain) sequence and its context. The sample is drawn from a study of blood T cell dynamics during melanoma immunotherapy. Clones were read by immunoSEQ multiplex PCR, and TCRdb kept only the in-frame ones, dropping some. Of approximately 11,000 clones in the sample, approximately 87% are singletons; the top ten hold approximately 20%. The germline CDR1 and CDR2 sequences are SQVTM and ANQGSEA. The V end was cut by 4 bases, the J end by 5 bases, with 3 bases between. The CDR3 is made up of 10 amino acids. Time point given: pre-treatment baseline. The gene calls are TRBV29-1 and TRBJ2-1; no clear D. This TCR was sampled from a human donor with melanoma. Sequences were derived from blood, sampled from a patient treated with checkpoint blockade. The CDR3 loop reads CSVADNEQFF. The CDR3, as DNA: TGCAGCGTTGCGGACAATGAGCAGTTCTTC.